Listed below are T cell receptor beta chains from one sample, sequenced in a study of blood T cell repertoires in COVID-19. Assay used: immunoSEQ multiplex PCR; TCRdb lists only in-frame clones, some missing. Of under 200,000 clones listed, 70% to 90% are singletons. What was sequenced was peripheral blood. The source of these receptors is a middle-aged man with active or convalescent COVID-19. Both conserved end residues are part of each CDR3. The D gene is left open where the match is weak. Size is omitted from some rows. Given values are once, few, many or a class for expanded clones.

J gene: TRBJ2-2
clone size: NA
V gene: TRBV7-3
D gene: TRBD2
CDR3 DNA: TGTGCCAGCAGCCCCTCCCGGGGGAGGGCCGGGGAGCTGTTTTTT
CDR3 protein: CASSPSRGRAGELFF

J gene: TRBJ1-1
clone size: NA
V gene: TRBV6-4
D gene: NA
CDR3 DNA: TGTGCCAGCAGTGACCCAAATACCCCGGGAAACACTGAAGCTTTCTTT
CDR3 protein: CASSDPNTPGNTEAFF

J gene: TRBJ2-5
clone size: once
V gene: TRBV29-1
D gene: NA
CDR3 DNA: TGCAGCGGGGGGGCAGAAGAGACCCAGTACTTC
CDR3 protein: CSGGAEETQYF

J gene: TRBJ1-6
clone size: NA
V gene: TRBV2
D gene: TRBD1
CDR3 DNA: TGTGCCAGCAAAGGGACAGGGACACCCCTCCACTTT
CDR3 protein: CASKGTGTPLHF

J gene: TRBJ2-2
clone size: few
V gene: TRBV5-6
D gene: TRBD1
CDR3 DNA: TGTGCCAGCAGCTTGACAGGGGTCGGGGAGCTGTTTTTT
CDR3 protein: CASSLTGVGELFF

J gene: TRBJ1-5
clone size: NA
V gene: TRBV11-2
D gene: NA
CDR3 DNA: TGTGCCAGCAGCCCGGGGGGCGGATTTAATCAGCCCCAGCATTTT
CDR3 protein: CASSPGGGFNQPQHF

J gene: TRBJ2-5
clone size: NA
V gene: TRBV3-1/TRBV3-2
D gene: TRBD2
CDR3 DNA: TGTGCCAGCAGCCACAGGCAGCGGGGGAACCAAGAGACCCAGTACTTC
CDR3 protein: CASSHRQRGNQETQYF

J gene: TRBJ1-2
clone size: NA
V gene: TRBV20-1
D gene: NA
CDR3 DNA: TGCAGTGCTAGTAGATCCGGGGTTCAGAGTGGCTACACCTTC
CDR3 protein: CSASRSGVQSGYTF

J gene: TRBJ2-7
clone size: NA
V gene: TRBV5-1
D gene: TRBD2
CDR3 DNA: TGCGCCAGCAGCAGAACTAGCGGGGGCTACGAGCAGTACTTC
CDR3 protein: CASSRTSGGYEQYF

J gene: TRBJ1-1
clone size: NA
V gene: TRBV7-2
D gene: NA
CDR3 DNA: TGTGCCAGCAGCTTCCCCAGGGGAAGTACGGGGACTGAAGCTTTCTTT
CDR3 protein: CASSFPRGSTGTEAFF

J gene: TRBJ1-6
clone size: NA
V gene: TRBV20-1
D gene: NA
CDR3 DNA: TGCAGTGCTAGTGAACAGCTGAATTCACCCCTCCACTTT
CDR3 protein: CSASEQLNSPLHF

J gene: TRBJ2-3
clone size: once
V gene: TRBV18
D gene: TRBD1
CDR3 DNA: TGTGCCAGCTCACTCTTGAGTGGGACAGGGGTGACAGATACGCAGTATTTT
CDR3 protein: CASSLLSGTGVTDTQYF

J gene: TRBJ2-5
clone size: NA
V gene: TRBV4-3
D gene: TRBD1
CDR3 DNA: TGCGCCAGCAGCCAACGGACAGGGGGCTCAGAGACCCAGTACTTC
CDR3 protein: CASSQRTGGSETQYF

J gene: TRBJ1-3
clone size: NA
V gene: TRBV15
D gene: NA
CDR3 DNA: TGTGCCACCAGCAGAGAGTGGCAGGGGCCAGGGAACACCATATATTTT
CDR3 protein: CATSREWQGPGNTIYF

J gene: TRBJ1-5
clone size: NA
V gene: TRBV11-2
D gene: TRBD1
CDR3 DNA: TGTGCCAGCAGTACGCTCAGGGGGCAGCGCAATCAGCCCCAGCATTTT
CDR3 protein: CASSTLRGQRNQPQHF

J gene: TRBJ2-7
clone size: NA
V gene: TRBV27
D gene: TRBD2
CDR3 DNA: TGTGCCAGCAAGGGGCTAGCGGGTGATGGGGAGCAGTACTTC
CDR3 protein: CASKGLAGDGEQYF

J gene: TRBJ1-2
clone size: NA
V gene: TRBV6-5
D gene: TRBD1
CDR3 DNA: TGTGCCAGCAGGCCGACAGGGGACTATGGCTACACCTTC
CDR3 protein: CASRPTGDYGYTF

J gene: TRBJ2-1
clone size: NA
V gene: TRBV5-6
D gene: NA
CDR3 DNA: TGTGCCAGCAGATCCCCGGGACTGGACGACAATGAGCAGTTCTTC
CDR3 protein: CASRSPGLDDNEQFF

J gene: TRBJ2-3
clone size: NA
V gene: TRBV28
D gene: TRBD2
CDR3 DNA: TGTGCCAGCAGCAACCAGCTAGCGGGAGCCAATACGCAGTATTTT
CDR3 protein: CASSNQLAGANTQYF

J gene: TRBJ2-3
clone size: NA
V gene: TRBV19
D gene: TRBD2
CDR3 DNA: TGTGCCAGTAGTTTAAGAGAGCGGGGAGGGGATACGCAGTATTTT
CDR3 protein: CASSLRERGGDTQYF

J gene: TRBJ1-3
clone size: NA
V gene: TRBV30
D gene: NA
CDR3 DNA: TGTGCCTGGAGTTCGGGAGGGCCGGGAAACACCATATATTTT
CDR3 protein: CAWSSGGPGNTIYF

J gene: TRBJ1-1
clone size: NA
V gene: TRBV10-3
D gene: NA
CDR3 DNA: TGTGCCATCAGTGAGGCTAATCTGAACACTGAAGCTTTCTTT
CDR3 protein: CAISEANLNTEAFF

J gene: TRBJ1-2
clone size: NA
V gene: TRBV19
D gene: NA
CDR3 DNA: TGTGCCAGTAGTATAGACCAAACGAGAGGCTACACCTTC
CDR3 protein: CASSIDQTRGYTF

J gene: TRBJ2-3
clone size: NA
V gene: TRBV5-1
D gene: NA
CDR3 DNA: TGCGCCAGCAGCTTGGTGGGGGGGCGCTCAGATACGCAGTATTTT
CDR3 protein: CASSLVGGRSDTQYF

J gene: TRBJ2-5
clone size: NA
V gene: TRBV19
D gene: NA
CDR3 DNA: TGTGCCAGTAGTTTGGGGAGCCAAGAGACCCAGTACTTC
CDR3 protein: CASSLGSQETQYF

J gene: TRBJ1-1
clone size: NA
V gene: TRBV7-9
D gene: TRBD1
CDR3 DNA: TGTGCCAGCAGCTTACCCGACAGGGGGGACACTGAAGCTTTCTTT
CDR3 protein: CASSLPDRGDTEAFF

J gene: TRBJ2-7
clone size: NA
V gene: TRBV4-3
D gene: TRBD2
CDR3 DNA: TGCGCCAGCAGCCAAGGGGAAGCGGGGGATGAGCAGTACTTC
CDR3 protein: CASSQGEAGDEQYF

J gene: TRBJ2-4
clone size: NA
V gene: TRBV29-1
D gene: NA
CDR3 DNA: TGCAGCGTTTATTACAGGCTCAGGGACATTCAGTACTTC
CDR3 protein: CSVYYRLRDIQYF

J gene: TRBJ2-5
clone size: NA
V gene: TRBV7-9
D gene: NA
CDR3 DNA: TGTGCCAGCAGCTCAGGACAGTTCCAAGAGACCCAGTACTTC
CDR3 protein: CASSSGQFQETQYF

J gene: TRBJ2-1
clone size: NA
V gene: TRBV6-5
D gene: TRBD1
CDR3 DNA: TGTGCCAGCAGTACCGGACAGGGGGGCGATGAGCAGTTCTTC
CDR3 protein: CASSTGQGGDEQFF

J gene: TRBJ1-6
clone size: NA
V gene: TRBV18
D gene: TRBD1
CDR3 DNA: TGTGCCAGCTCACCGTCTATTAGGACAGGGTCGTATTCACCCCTCCACTTT
CDR3 protein: CASSPSIRTGSYSPLHF

J gene: TRBJ2-7
clone size: NA
V gene: TRBV18
D gene: NA
CDR3 DNA: TGTGCCAGCTTCACCCAAAAGGGGACTTTGGGAGAGCAGTACTTC
CDR3 protein: CASFTQKGTLGEQYF

J gene: TRBJ1-2
clone size: few
V gene: TRBV2
D gene: NA
CDR3 DNA: TGTGCCAGCAGTCAGACAGGCTATGGCTACACCTTC
CDR3 protein: CASSQTGYGYTF

J gene: TRBJ2-1
clone size: NA
V gene: TRBV4-1
D gene: TRBD2
CDR3 DNA: TGCGCCAGCAGCCAAGGGGCGGGGGGGATCTATGAGCAGTTCTTC
CDR3 protein: CASSQGAGGIYEQFF

J gene: TRBJ1-2
clone size: NA
V gene: TRBV30
D gene: NA
CDR3 DNA: TGTGCCTGGAACAGCCTCCCAGCCAGTTATGGCTACACCTTC
CDR3 protein: CAWNSLPASYGYTF

J gene: TRBJ1-1
clone size: once
V gene: TRBV27
D gene: NA
CDR3 DNA: TGTGCCAGCAGGCCGGGACACCAGAACACTGAAGCTTTCTTT
CDR3 protein: CASRPGHQNTEAFF

J gene: TRBJ1-2
clone size: once
V gene: TRBV6-6
D gene: NA
CDR3 DNA: TGTGCCAGCAGTCAACTCGGTGGAGTTTCCCTCCGGGGGGACGGCTACACCTTC
CDR3 protein: CASSQLGGVSLRGDGYTF

J gene: TRBJ1-5
clone size: NA
V gene: TRBV6-5
D gene: NA
CDR3 DNA: TGTGCCAGCGGGGGGAGCAATCAGCCCCAGCATTTT
CDR3 protein: CASGGSNQPQHF

J gene: TRBJ2-5
clone size: NA
V gene: TRBV4-1
D gene: TRBD2
CDR3 DNA: TGCGCCAGCAGACTTTCCGCGGGGGGTGGAGAGACCCAGTACTTC
CDR3 protein: CASRLSAGGGETQYF

J gene: TRBJ2-1
clone size: NA
V gene: TRBV7-3
D gene: TRBD1
CDR3 DNA: TGTGCCAGCAGCCCGACAGGGGGGTCTGAGCAGTTCTTC
CDR3 protein: CASSPTGGSEQFF

J gene: TRBJ1-1
clone size: NA
V gene: TRBV19
D gene: NA
CDR3 DNA: TGTGCCAGTAGTATCCATCCGGCGGGGGCCCCGAACACTGAAGCTTTCTTT
CDR3 protein: CASSIHPAGAPNTEAFF

J gene: TRBJ2-1
clone size: NA
V gene: TRBV1
D gene: NA
CDR3 DNA: TGCACCAGCAGCCAATTAGGACAGCCTTATGCATTATACAATGAGCAGTTCTTC
CDR3 protein: CTSSQLGQPYALYNEQFF

J gene: TRBJ2-3
clone size: NA
V gene: TRBV9
D gene: TRBD1
CDR3 DNA: TGTGCCAGCAGCGTAGGGGACAGGGGCCCTAGCACAGATACGCAGTATTTT
CDR3 protein: CASSVGDRGPSTDTQYF